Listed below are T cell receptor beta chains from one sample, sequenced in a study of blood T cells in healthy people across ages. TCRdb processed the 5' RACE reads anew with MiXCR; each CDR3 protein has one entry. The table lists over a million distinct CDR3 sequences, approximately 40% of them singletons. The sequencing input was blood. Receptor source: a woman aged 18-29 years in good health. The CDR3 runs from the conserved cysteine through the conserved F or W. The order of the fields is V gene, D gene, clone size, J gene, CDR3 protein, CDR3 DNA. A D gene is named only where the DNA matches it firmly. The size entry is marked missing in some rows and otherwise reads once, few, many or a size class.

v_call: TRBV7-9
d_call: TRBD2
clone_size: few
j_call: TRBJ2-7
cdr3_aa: CASRGPGTSGSTLSYEQYF
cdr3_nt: TGTGCCAGCAGGGGACCGGGGACTAGCGGGAGCACACTCTCCTACGAGCAGTACTTC

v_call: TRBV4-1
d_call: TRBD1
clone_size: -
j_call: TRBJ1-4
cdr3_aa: CASSHDGTGGAEKLFF
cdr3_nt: TGCGCCAGCAGCCACGATGGGACAGGGGGGGCTGAAAAACTGTTTTTT

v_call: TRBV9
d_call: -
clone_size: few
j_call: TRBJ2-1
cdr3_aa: CASSVRGSQYEQFF
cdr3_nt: TGTGCCAGCAGCGTAAGAGGGTCCCAATATGAGCAGTTCTTC

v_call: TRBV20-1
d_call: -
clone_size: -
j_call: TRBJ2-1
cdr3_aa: CSARDVERNWDEQFF
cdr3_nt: TGCAGTGCCAGAGATGTCGAGCGGAATTGGGATGAGCAGTTCTTC

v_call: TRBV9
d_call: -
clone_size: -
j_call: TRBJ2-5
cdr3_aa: CASSVATRPPKQETQYF
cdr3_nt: TGTGCCAGCAGCGTAGCTACGAGACCCCCTAAACAAGAGACCCAGTACTTC

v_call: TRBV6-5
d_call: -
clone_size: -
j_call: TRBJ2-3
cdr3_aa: CASKRGALADTQYF
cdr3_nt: TGTGCCAGCAAAAGGGGGGCCTTGGCAGATACGCAGTATTTT

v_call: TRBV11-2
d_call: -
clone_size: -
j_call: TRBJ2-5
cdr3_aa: CASSPPAGSGYF
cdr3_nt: TGTGCCAGCAGCCCACCAGCGGGCTCGGGGTACTTC

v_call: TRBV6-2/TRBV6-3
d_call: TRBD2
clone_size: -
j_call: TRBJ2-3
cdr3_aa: CASSHPSSGSTPDTQYF
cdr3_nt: TGTGCCAGCAGTCATCCCTCTAGCGGGAGCACGCCAGATACGCAGTATTTT

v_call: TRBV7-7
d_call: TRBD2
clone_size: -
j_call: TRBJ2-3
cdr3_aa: CASSPGLGRGDTQYF
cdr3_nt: TGTGCCAGCAGCCCCGGACTAGGACGAGGAGATACGCAGTATTTT

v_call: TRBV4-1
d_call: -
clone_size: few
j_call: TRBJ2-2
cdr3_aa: CASSQDGRGAADGELFF
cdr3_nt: TGCGCCAGCAGCCAAGATGGACGGGGGGCAGCTGACGGGGAGCTGTTTTTT

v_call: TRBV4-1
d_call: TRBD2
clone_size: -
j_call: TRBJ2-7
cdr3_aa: CASSFPGTSRYNEQYF
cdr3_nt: TGCGCCAGCAGCTTCCCCGGGACTAGCAGATACAATGAGCAGTACTTC

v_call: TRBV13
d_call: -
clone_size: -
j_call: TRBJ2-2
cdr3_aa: CASSLQELKNTGELFF
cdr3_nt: TGTGCCAGCAGCTTACAAGAGCTTAAGAACACCGGGGAGCTGTTTTTT

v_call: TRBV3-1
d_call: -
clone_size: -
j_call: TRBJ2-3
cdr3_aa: CASSSRTTLTDTQYF
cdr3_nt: TGTGCCAGCAGCTCCCGGACTACCCTCACAGATACGCAGTATTTT

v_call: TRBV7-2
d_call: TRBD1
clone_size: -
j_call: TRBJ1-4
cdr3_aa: CASSSGQGLFHGEKLFF
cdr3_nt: TGTGCCAGCAGCTCTGGACAGGGTCTTTTTCATGGTGAAAAACTGTTTTTT

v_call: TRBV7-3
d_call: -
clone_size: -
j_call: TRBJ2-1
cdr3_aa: CASSLRDGSNEQFF
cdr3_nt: TGTGCCAGCAGCTTAAGGGACGGCTCCAATGAGCAGTTCTTC

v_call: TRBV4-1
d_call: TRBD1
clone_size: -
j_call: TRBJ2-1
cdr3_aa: CASSRRTGWAFGEQFF
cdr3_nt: TGCGCCAGCAGCCGGCGGACAGGGTGGGCTTTCGGGGAGCAGTTCTTC

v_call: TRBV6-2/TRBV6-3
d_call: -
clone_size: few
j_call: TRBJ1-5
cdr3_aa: CASMSLGPGVGQPQHF
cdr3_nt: TGTGCCAGCATGAGTTTGGGACCAGGGGTAGGTCAGCCCCAGCATTTT

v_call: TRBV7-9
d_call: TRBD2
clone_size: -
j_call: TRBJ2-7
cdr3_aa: CATGTSDRYEQYF
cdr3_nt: TGTGCCACCGGGACTAGCGATCGGTACGAGCAGTACTTC

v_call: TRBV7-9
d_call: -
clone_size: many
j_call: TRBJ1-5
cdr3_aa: CASSLDNQPQHF
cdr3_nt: TGTGCCAGCAGCTTGGACAACCAGCCCCAGCATTTT

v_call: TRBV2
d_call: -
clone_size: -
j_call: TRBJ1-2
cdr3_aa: CASSVKVNYGYTF
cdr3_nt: TGTGCCAGCAGTGTTAAAGTAAACTATGGCTACACCTTC

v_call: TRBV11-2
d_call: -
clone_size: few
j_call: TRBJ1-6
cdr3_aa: CASSLDRRRDGFSYNSPLHF
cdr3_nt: TGTGCCAGCAGCTTAGATCGGAGGCGGGACGGATTCTCCTATAATTCACCCCTCCACTTT

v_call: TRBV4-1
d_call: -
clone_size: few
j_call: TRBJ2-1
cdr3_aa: CASSQSRLLYNEQFF
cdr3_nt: TGCGCCAGCAGCCAAAGTCGCCTCCTTTACAATGAGCAGTTCTTC

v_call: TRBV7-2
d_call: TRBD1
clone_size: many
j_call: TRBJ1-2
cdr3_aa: CASSQRVDRANSYGYTF
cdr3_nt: TGTGCCAGCAGTCAAAGGGTCGACAGGGCCAACTCCTATGGCTACACCTTC

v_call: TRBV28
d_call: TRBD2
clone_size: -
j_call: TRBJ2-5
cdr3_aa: CAGSPGGSLVETQYF
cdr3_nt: TGTGCCGGCAGTCCGGGGGGGTCACTAGTCGAGACCCAGTACTTC

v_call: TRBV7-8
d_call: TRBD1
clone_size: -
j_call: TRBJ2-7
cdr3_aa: CASSSPLPGQVREQYF
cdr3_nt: TGTGCCAGCAGCTCCCCTCTTCCGGGACAGGTACGCGAGCAGTACTTC

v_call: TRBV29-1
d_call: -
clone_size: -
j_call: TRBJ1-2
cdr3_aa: CSVGTGERYGYTF
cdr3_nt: TGCAGCGTCGGGACGGGGGAGCGCTATGGCTACACCTTC

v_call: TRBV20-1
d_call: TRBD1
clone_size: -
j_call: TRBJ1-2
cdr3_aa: CSARAVERDRDLGYTF
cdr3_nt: TGCAGTGCTAGAGCCGTTGAACGGGACAGAGATCTCGGCTACACCTTC

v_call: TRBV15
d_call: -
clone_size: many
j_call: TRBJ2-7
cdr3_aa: CATSAFTATYEQYF
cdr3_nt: TGTGCCACCAGCGCGTTCACTGCGACCTACGAGCAGTACTTC

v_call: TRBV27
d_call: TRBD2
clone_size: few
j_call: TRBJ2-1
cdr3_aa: CAPRRLAGHNEQFF
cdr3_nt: TGTGCCCCACGGCGGCTAGCGGGCCACAATGAGCAGTTCTTC

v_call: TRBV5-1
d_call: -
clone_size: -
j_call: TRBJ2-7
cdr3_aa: CASSWSGPSEQYF
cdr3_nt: TGCGCCAGCAGCTGGTCAGGGCCCAGCGAGCAGTACTTC

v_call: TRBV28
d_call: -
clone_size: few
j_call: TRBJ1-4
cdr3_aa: CASSRGAGEKLFF
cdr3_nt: TGTGCCAGCAGTAGGGGGGCTGGGGAAAAACTGTTTTTT

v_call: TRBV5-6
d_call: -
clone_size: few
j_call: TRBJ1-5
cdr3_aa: CASSLGTTQPQHF
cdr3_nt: TGTGCCAGCAGCCTAGGGACAACTCAGCCCCAGCATTTT

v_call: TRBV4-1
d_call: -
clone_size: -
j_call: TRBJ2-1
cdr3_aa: CASSQEQLSLHNEKFF
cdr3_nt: TGCGCCAGCAGCCAAGAGCAACTTAGCCTCCACAATGAGAAGTTCTTC